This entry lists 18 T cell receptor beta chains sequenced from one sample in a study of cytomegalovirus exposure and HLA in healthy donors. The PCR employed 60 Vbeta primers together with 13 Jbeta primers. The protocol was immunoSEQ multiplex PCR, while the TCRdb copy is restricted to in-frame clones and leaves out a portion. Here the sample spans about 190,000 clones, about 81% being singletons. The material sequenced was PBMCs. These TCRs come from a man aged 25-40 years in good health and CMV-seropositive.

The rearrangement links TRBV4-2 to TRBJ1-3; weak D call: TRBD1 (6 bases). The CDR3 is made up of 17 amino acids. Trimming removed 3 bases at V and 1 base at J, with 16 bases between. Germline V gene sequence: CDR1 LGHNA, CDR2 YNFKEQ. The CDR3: CASSHPPQGTSGNTIYF. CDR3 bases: TGTGCCAGCAGCCACCCACCACAGGGAACATCTGGAAACACCATATATTTT.

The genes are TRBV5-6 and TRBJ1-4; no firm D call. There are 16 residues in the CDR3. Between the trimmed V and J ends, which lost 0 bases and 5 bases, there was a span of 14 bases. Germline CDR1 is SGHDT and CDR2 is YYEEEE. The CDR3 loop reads CASSLANGGLNEKLFF. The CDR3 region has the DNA TGTGCCAGCAGCTTGGCCAATGGAGGGTTAAATGAAAAACTGTTTTTT.

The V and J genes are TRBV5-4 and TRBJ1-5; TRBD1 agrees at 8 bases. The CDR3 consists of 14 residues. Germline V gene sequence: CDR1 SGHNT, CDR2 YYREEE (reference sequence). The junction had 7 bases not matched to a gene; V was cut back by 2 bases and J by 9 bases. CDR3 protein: CASSFGQGGGPQHF. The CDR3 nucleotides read TGTGCCAGCAGCTTTGGACAGGGCGGAGGGCCCCAGCATTTT. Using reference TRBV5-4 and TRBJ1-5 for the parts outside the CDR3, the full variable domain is ETGVTQSPTHLIKTRGQQVTLRCSSQSGHNTVSWYQQALGQGPQFIFQYYREEENGRGNFPPRFSGLQFPNYSSELNVNALELDDSALYLCASSFGQGGGPQHFGDGTRLSIL.

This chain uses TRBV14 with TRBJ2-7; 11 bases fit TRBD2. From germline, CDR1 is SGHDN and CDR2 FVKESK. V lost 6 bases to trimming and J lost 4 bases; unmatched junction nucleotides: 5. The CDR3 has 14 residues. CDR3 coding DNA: TGTGCCAGCAGGTCAACTAGCGGGGGTTACGAGCAGTACTTC. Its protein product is CASRSTSGGYEQYF.

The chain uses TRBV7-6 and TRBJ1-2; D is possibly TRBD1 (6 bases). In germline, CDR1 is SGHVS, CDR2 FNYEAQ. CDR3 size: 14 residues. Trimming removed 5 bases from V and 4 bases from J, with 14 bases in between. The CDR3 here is CASSPGQGPYGYTF. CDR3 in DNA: TGTGCCAGCAGCCCCGGGCAGGGGCCCTATGGCTACACCTTC.

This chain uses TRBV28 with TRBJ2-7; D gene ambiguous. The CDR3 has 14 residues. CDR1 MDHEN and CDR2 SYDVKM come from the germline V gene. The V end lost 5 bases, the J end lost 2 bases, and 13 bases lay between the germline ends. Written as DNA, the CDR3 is TGTGCCAGCAGTCCATCCTTAGTACCCTACGAGCAGTACTTC. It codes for CASSPSLVPYEQYF. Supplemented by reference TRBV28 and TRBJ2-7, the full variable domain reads DVKVTQSSRYLVKRTGEKVFLECVQDMDHENMFWYRQDPGLGLRLIYFSYDVKMKEKGDIPEGYSVSREKKERFSLILESASTNQTSMYLCASSPSLVPYEQYFGPGTRLTVT.

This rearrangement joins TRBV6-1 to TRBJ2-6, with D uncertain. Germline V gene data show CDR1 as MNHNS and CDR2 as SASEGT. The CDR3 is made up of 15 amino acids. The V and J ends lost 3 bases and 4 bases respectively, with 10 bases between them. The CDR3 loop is CASSDRVSGANVLTF. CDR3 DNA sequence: TGTGCCAGCAGTGATAGAGTTTCAGGGGCCAACGTCCTGACTTTC.

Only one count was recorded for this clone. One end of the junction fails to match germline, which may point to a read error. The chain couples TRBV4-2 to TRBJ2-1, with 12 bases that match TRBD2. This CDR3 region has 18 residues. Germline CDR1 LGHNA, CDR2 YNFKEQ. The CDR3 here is CASSQVDPWTSGDNGQFF. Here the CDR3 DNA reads TGTGCCAGCAGCCAAGTCGACCCTTGGACTAGCGGGGACAATGGGCAGTTCTTC.

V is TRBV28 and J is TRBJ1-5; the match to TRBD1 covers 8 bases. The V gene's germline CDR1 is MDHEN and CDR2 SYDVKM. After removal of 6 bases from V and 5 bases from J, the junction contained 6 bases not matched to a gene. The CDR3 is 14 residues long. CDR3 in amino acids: CASRIGQGDQPQHF. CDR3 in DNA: TGTGCCAGCAGAATTGGACAGGGAGATCAGCCCCAGCATTTT.

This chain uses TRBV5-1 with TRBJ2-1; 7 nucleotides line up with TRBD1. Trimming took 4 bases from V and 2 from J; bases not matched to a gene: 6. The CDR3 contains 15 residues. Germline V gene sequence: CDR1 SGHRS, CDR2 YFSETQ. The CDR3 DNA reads TGCGCCAGCAGCCACGACAGGGCCACCTACAATGAGCAGTTCTTC. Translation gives CASSHDRATYNEQFF. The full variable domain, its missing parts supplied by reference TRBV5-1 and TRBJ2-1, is KAGVTQTPRYLIKTRGQQVTLSCSPISGHRSVSWYQQTPGQGLQFLFEYFSETQRNKGNFPGRFSGRQFSNSRSEMNVSTLELGDSALYLCASSHDRATYNEQFFGPGTRLTVL.

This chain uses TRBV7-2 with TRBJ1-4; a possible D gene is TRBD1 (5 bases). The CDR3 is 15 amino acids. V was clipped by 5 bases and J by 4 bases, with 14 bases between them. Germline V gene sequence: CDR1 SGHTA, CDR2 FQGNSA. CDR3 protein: CASSPGHSVNEKLFF. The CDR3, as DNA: TGTGCCAGCAGCCCCGGACACTCTGTTAATGAAAAACTGTTTTTT.

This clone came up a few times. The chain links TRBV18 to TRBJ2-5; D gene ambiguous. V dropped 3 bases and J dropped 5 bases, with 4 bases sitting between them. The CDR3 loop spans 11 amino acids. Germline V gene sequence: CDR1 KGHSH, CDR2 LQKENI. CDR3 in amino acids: CASSPEETQYF. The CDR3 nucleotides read TGTGCCAGCTCACCGGAGGAGACCCAGTACTTC. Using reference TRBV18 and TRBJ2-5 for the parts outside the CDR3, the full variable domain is NAGVMQNPRHLVRRRGQEARLRCSPMKGHSHVYWYRQLPEEGLKFMVYLQKENIIDESGMPKERFSAEFPKEGPSILRIQQVVRGDSAAYFCASSPEETQYFGPGTRLLVL.

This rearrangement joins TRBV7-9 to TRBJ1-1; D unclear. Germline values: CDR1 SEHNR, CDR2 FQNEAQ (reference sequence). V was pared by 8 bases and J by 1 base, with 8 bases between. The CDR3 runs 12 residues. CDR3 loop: CASDPGNTEAFF. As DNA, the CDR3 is TGTGCCAGCGACCCAGGGAACACTGAAGCTTTCTTT.

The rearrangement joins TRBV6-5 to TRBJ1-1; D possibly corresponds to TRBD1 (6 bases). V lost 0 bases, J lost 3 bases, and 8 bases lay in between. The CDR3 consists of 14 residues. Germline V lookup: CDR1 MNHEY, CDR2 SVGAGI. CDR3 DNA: TGTGCCAGCAGTTACTCAAGGACAGACACTGAAGCTTTCTTT. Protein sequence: CASSYSRTDTEAFF.

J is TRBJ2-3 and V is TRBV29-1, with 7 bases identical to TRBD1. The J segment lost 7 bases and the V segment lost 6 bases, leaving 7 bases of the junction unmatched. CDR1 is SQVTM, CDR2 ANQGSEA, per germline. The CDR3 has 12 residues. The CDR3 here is CSVATGSHTQYF. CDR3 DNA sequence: TGCAGCGTAGCGACAGGGTCCCATACGCAGTATTTT.

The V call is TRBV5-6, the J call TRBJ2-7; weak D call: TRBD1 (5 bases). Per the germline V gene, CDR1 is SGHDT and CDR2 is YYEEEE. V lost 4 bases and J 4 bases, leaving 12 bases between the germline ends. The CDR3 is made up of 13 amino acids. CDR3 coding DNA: TGTGCCAGCAGCCGGAGCAGGGTTTACGAGCAGTACTTC. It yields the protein CASSRSRVYEQYF.

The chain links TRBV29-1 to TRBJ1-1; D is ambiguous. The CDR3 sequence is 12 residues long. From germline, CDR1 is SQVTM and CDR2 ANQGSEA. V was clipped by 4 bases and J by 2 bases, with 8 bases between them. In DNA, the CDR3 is TGCAGCGTTGTTCAGACTAACACTGAAGCTTTCTTT. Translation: CSVVQTNTEAFF.

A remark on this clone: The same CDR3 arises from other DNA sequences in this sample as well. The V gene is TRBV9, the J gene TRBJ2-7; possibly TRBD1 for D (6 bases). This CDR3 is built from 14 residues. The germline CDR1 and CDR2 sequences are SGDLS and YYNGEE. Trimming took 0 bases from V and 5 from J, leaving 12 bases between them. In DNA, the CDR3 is TGTGCCAGCAGCGTAGAGGGCAGGGGCCACGAGCAGTACTTC. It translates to CASSVEGRGHEQYF.